The 32 T cell receptor beta chains below all came from one sample that was sequenced in a study of control samples from healthy donors and cancer patients. Data came from immunoSEQ multiplex PCR; TCRdb stores just in-frame clones and leaves some out. The table lists roughly 28,000 clones, about 80% of them singletons. Source material: PBMCs. Source of these receptors: a man aged 60 to 75 with head and neck cancer.

The chain has TRBV28 and TRBJ1-1; the match to TRBD1 covers 8 bases. After removal of 6 bases from V and 1 base from J, the junction contained 4 bases not matched to a gene. The germline gives CDR1 MDHEN, CDR2 SYDVKM. The CDR3 contains 14 residues. CDR3 residues: CASSPGGPNTEAFF. The CDR3 DNA sequence: TGTGCCAGCAGCCCAGGGGGCCCGAACACTGAAGCTTTCTTT.

This chain uses TRBV11-3 with TRBJ2-3, with 9 bases that match TRBD2. Germline assignment: CDR1 SGHNT and CDR2 YENEEA. V was pared by 0 bases and J by 5 bases, with 9 bases of the junction left unmatched. The CDR3 is 17 residues long. CDR3 sequence: CASSLDRGGRGGDTQYF. The CDR3 bases are TGTGCCAGCAGCTTAGATCGGGGCGGGAGGGGCGGAGATACGCAGTATTTT.

The chain employs TRBV19 and TRBJ1-1; weak D call: TRBD1 (6 bases). Trimming cost V 6 bases and J 4 bases, with 15 bases left between them. CDR1 LNHDA and CDR2 SQIVND come from the germline V gene (reference sequence). This CDR3 region has 14 residues. The chain's CDR3 is CASSEQGLVTEAFF. The CDR3 DNA sequence: TGTGCCAGTAGCGAACAGGGTCTGGTCACTGAAGCTTTCTTT.

This clone was picked up one time. This chain uses TRBV7-3 with TRBJ1-1; D is uncertain. Germline CDR1 and CDR2: SGHTA and FQGTGA. V dropped 1 base and J dropped 3 bases, with 6 bases sitting between them. This CDR3 is built from 13 residues. DNA of the CDR3: TGTGCCAGCAGCTTAAGCCCTGACACTGAAGCTTTCTTT. This codes for CASSLSPDTEAFF.

This chain links TRBV5-4 with TRBJ1-2; D unresolved. V lost 0 bases to trimming and J lost 4 bases, with 7 bases between them. The CDR3 spans 13 residues. Germline CDR1 and CDR2: SGHNT and YYREEE (reference sequence). CDR3: CASSLDAFYGYTF. The CDR3 DNA is TGTGCCAGCAGCTTGGACGCATTCTATGGCTACACCTTC.

CDR3 nucleotides: TGTGCCAGCTTAGGTTATAGCGGGAGCTGCGAGCAGTACTTC. It yields the protein CASLGYSGSCEQYF. The chain combines TRBV2 with TRBJ2-7, with TRBD2 identical over 9 bases. The junction had 11 bases not matched to a gene; V was cut back by 8 bases and J by 6 bases. Germline-derived CDR1 and CDR2 are SNHLY and FYNNEI. The CDR3 contains 14 residues.

This sequence joins TRBV11-3 and TRBJ2-5; 7 bases match TRBD1. CDR1 and CDR2 from the germline V gene are SGHNT and YENEEA. Unmatched junction bases numbered 7, after V lost 1 base and J lost 5 bases. The CDR3 is 15 amino acids. This chain's CDR3 is CASSLGDSNGETQYF. The CDR3 region has the DNA TGTGCCAGCAGCTTAGGGGACAGTAATGGGGAGACCCAGTACTTC.

V gene TRBV5-1 combines with J gene TRBJ2-2; D possibly corresponds to TRBD2 (6 bases). Deletions cut 4 bases from V and 1 base from J, with 8 bases between. Per the germline V gene, CDR1 is SGHRS and CDR2 is YFSETQ. The CDR3 runs 14 residues. The DNA for the CDR3 is TGCGCCAGCAGCCCCGGGGGGAACACCGGGGAGCTGTTTTTT. It encodes CASSPGGNTGELFF.

V usage is TRBV11-2 and J usage is TRBJ1-4; D gene ambiguous. The CDR3 is made up of 15 amino acids. Between the trimmed V and J ends, which lost 5 bases and 8 bases, there was a span of 18 bases. Germline V lookup: CDR1 SGHAT, CDR2 FQNNGV. The CDR3 protein is CASSEGSGGSEKLFF. The CDR3 DNA sequence: TGTGCCAGCAGCGAGGGCAGTGGAGGTTCCGAAAAACTGTTTTTT. The full variable domain, in which reference TRBV11-2 and TRBJ1-4 provide the parts outside the CDR3, is EAGVAQSPRYKIIEKRQSVAFWCNPISGHATLYWYQQILGQGPKLLIQFQNNGVVDDSQLPKDRFSAERLKGVDSTLKIQPAKLEDSAVYLCASSEGSGGSEKLFFGSGTQLSVL.

The CDR3 coding sequence is TGCGCCAGCAGCCGGAACCTGGGACTAGCGGGAACAGATACGCAGTATTTT. Its translation: CASSRNLGLAGTDTQYF. The chain employs TRBV23-1 and TRBJ2-3, with 13 bases identical to TRBD2. Being an ORF, TRBV23-1 has a function that is uncertain. This CDR3 comprises 17 residues. V trimming: 6 bases; J trimming: 3 bases; junction bases outside the gene matches: 9.

The gene calls are TRBV28 and TRBJ2-6; the D gene is possibly TRBD1 (6 bases). The CDR3 extends over 15 amino acids. The V gene's germline CDR1 is MDHEN and CDR2 SYDVKM. V dropped 4 bases and J dropped 2 bases, with 9 bases sitting between them. The CDR3 coding sequence is TGTGCCAGCAGTTCGTGGACAGCTGGGGCCAACGTCCTGACTTTC. Translated, it gives CASSSWTAGANVLTF. Full variable domain (remainder filled in from reference TRBV28 and TRBJ2-6): DVKVTQSSRYLVKRTGEKVFLECVQDMDHENMFWYRQDPGLGLRLIYFSYDVKMKEKGDIPEGYSVSREKKERFSLILESASTNQTSMYLCASSSWTAGANVLTFGAGSRLTVL.

The V call is TRBV11-1, the J call TRBJ2-7; 7 bases agree with TRBD2. From germline, CDR1 is SGHAT and CDR2 FQDESV (reference sequence). J gave up 7 bases and V 5 bases, and 14 bases lay outside the gene matches. There are 15 residues in the CDR3. The CDR3 region is CASSLSGLASDEQYF. CDR3 sequence (DNA): TGTGCCAGCAGCCTTAGCGGGTTGGCCTCCGATGAGCAGTACTTC. Full variable domain (missing parts from reference TRBV11-1 and TRBJ2-7): EAEVAQSPRYKITEKSQAVAFWCDPISGHATLYWYRQILGQGPELLVQFQDESVVDDSQLPKDRFSAERLKGVDSTLKIQPAELGDSAMYLCASSLSGLASDEQYFGPGTRLTVT.

This clone was detected only a few times. DNA of the CDR3: TGTGCCAGCAGTTCCGGGAGGGGGCTGTACGAGCAGTACTTC. Amino acid sequence: CASSSGRGLYEQYF. The gene calls are TRBV6-2 or TRBV6-3 and TRBJ2-7; D possibly corresponds to TRBD2 (8 bases). The CDR3 is 14 residues long. V lost 4 bases and J lost 4, with 14 bases in between. CDR1 MNHEY and CDR2 SVGEGT come from the germline V gene.

The chain is built from TRBV3-1 (or the pseudogene TRBV3-2) and TRBJ2-7; 12 bases are a match to TRBD2. Trimming removed 6 bases from V and 5 bases from J; junction bases left unmatched: 8. This CDR3 has 15 residues. Germline assignment: CDR1 LGHDT and CDR2 YNNKEL (reference sequence). The CDR3 nucleotides are TGTGCCAGCAGGCAGACTAGCGGGAGTCCCCACGAGCAGTACTTC. The encoded protein is CASRQTSGSPHEQYF.

This clone has a single count. The chain recombines TRBV28 with TRBJ2-5; no clear D. The CDR3 consists of 14 residues. The V end was cut by 4 bases, the J end by 4 bases, with 13 bases between. Germline V CDR1 and CDR2: MDHEN, SYDVKM. CDR3 residues: CASSYSWSGETQYF. In DNA, the CDR3 is TGTGCCAGCAGTTATTCGTGGTCCGGAGAGACCCAGTACTTC. Full variable domain (outside the CDR3, taken from reference TRBV28 and TRBJ2-5): DVKVTQSSRYLVKRTGEKVFLECVQDMDHENMFWYRQDPGLGLRLIYFSYDVKMKEKGDIPEGYSVSREKKERFSLILESASTNQTSMYLCASSYSWSGETQYFGPGTRLLVL.

The V and J genes are TRBV5-6 and TRBJ2-5; tentative D call: TRBD2 (6 bases). Germline CDR1 SGHDT, CDR2 YYEEEE. The CDR3 length is 15 residues. Trimming took off 0 bases at V and 4 bases at J, with 13 bases between the two ends. CDR3 region: CASSLAPSVGETQYF. Here the CDR3 DNA reads TGTGCCAGCAGCTTGGCCCCTAGCGTGGGAGAGACCCAGTACTTC.

The J gene is TRBJ2-2, the V gene TRBV19; D gene unclear. This CDR3 is built from 15 residues. Germline values: CDR1 LNHDA, CDR2 SQIVND (reference sequence). V lost 3 bases to trimming and J lost 1 base, with 9 bases between them. This CDR3 is CASSMGSQNTGELFF. The CDR3 nucleotides are TGTGCCAGTAGTATGGGCAGTCAGAACACCGGGGAGCTGTTTTTT.

This clone was seen a single time. The rearrangement uses TRBV30 and TRBJ1-1; D is uncertain. The CDR3 has 11 amino acids. The V end was cut by 0 bases, the J end by 6 bases, with 5 bases between. Germline loops: CDR1 GTSNPN, CDR2 SVGIG (reference sequence). The CDR3 here is CAWSVIAEAFF. Written as DNA, the CDR3 is TGTGCCTGGAGTGTAATCGCTGAAGCTTTCTTT.

The rearrangement joins TRBV5-1 to TRBJ2-3; D not certain. V lost 0 bases and J 4 bases, leaving 12 bases between the germline ends. Per germline, CDR1 SGHRS and CDR2 YFSETQ. This CDR3 has 15 residues. CDR3 DNA: TGCGCCAGCAGCTTGGCACATCCCCAGGCAGATACGCAGTATTTT. Translating gives CASSLAHPQADTQYF. The variable domain in full, with the rest retrieved from reference TRBV5-1 and TRBJ2-3, is KAGVTQTPRYLIKTRGQQVTLSCSPISGHRSVSWYQQTPGQGLQFLFEYFSETQRNKGNFPGRFSGRQFSNSRSEMNVSTLELGDSALYLCASSLAHPQADTQYFGPGTRLTVL.

The rearrangement joins TRBV7-8 to TRBJ1-3, with D hard to call. The CDR3 covers 13 residues. V was pared by 2 bases and J by 4 bases, with 6 bases between. CDR1 and CDR2 (germline): SGHVS, FQNEAQ. The CDR3 DNA reads as TGTGCCAGCAGCTTAACTTCCGGAAACACCATATATTTT. Translating it yields CASSLTSGNTIYF.

In its sample, this clone was seen a few times. The chain carries TRBV9 and TRBJ2-3; TRBD2 matches 10 bases. CDR1 and CDR2 from the germline V gene are SGDLS and YYNGEE. The trim removed 0 bases at V and 0 bases at J, leaving 7 bases unmatched. The CDR3 is made up of 18 amino acids. CDR3 residues: CASSVVPSGSPSTDTQYF. The CDR3, as DNA: TGTGCCAGCAGCGTAGTGCCTAGCGGGAGCCCGAGCACAGATACGCAGTATTTT. The variable domain in full, completed from reference TRBV9 and TRBJ2-3, reads DSGVTQTPKHLITATGQRVTLRCSPRSGDLSVYWYQQSLDQGLQFLIQYYNGEERAKGNILERFSAQQFPDLHSELNLSSLELGDSALYFCASSVVPSGSPSTDTQYFGPGTRLTVL.

V is TRBV5-4 and J is TRBJ2-5; D ambiguous. The germline gives CDR1 SGHNT, CDR2 YYREEE (reference sequence). Trimming pared 0 bases from V and 0 bases from J, leaving 9 bases between. The CDR3 has 15 residues. CDR3: CASSLDTSYQETQYF. The CDR3 nucleotides read TGTGCCAGCAGCTTGGACACTTCGTACCAAGAGACCCAGTACTTC.

The genes are TRBV18 and TRBJ2-7; no clear D. V lost 2 bases and J 3 bases, leaving 14 bases between the germline ends. Germline-derived CDR1 and CDR2 are KGHSH and LQKENI. CDR3 length equals 15 residues. This chain's CDR3 is CASSPVEPFNYEQYF. As DNA, the CDR3 is TGTGCCAGCTCACCAGTGGAACCATTCAACTACGAGCAGTACTTC.

This clone was counted a single time. The J gene is TRBJ2-2, the V gene TRBV19; the match to TRBD2 covers 7 bases. V was pared by 6 bases and J by 5 bases, with 9 bases of the junction left unmatched. The CDR3 totals 15 residues. In germline, CDR1 is LNHDA, CDR2 SQIVND (reference sequence). This CDR3 is CASRAGAGRTGELFF. CDR3 DNA sequence: TGTGCCAGTAGGGCTGGAGCGGGAAGAACCGGGGAGCTGTTTTTT.

The chain is built from TRBV13 and TRBJ2-3; D is ambiguous. CDR3 length: 14 amino acids. The germline V gene encodes CDR1 PRHDT and CDR2 FYEKMQ (reference sequence). The V end lost 4 bases, the J end lost 0 bases, and 8 bases lay between the germline ends. The CDR3 DNA follows: TGTGCCAGCAGCTCCTCTGTAAGCACAGATACGCAGTATTTT. This sequence encodes CASSSSVSTDTQYF.

V is TRBV11-2 and J is TRBJ2-5; tentative D call: TRBD1 (5 bases). V was trimmed by 3 bases and J by 5 bases, leaving 10 bases between them. This CDR3 contains 13 residues. Germline V lookup: CDR1 SGHAT, CDR2 FQNNGV. In nucleotides, the CDR3 is TGTGCCAGCAGCTTGGGGCATCGGGAGACCCAGTACTTC. It is translated as CASSLGHRETQYF.

The chain combines TRBV30 with TRBJ1-6; no reliable D call. The CDR3 covers 11 residues. Germline V gene sequence: CDR1 GTSNPN, CDR2 SVGIG (reference sequence). This CDR3 reads CAGPGNSPLHF. CDR3 coding DNA: TGTGCTGGGCCAGGCAATTCACCCCTCCACTTT. Supplemented by reference TRBV30 and TRBJ1-6, the full variable domain reads SQTIHQWPATLVQPVGSPLSLECTVEGTSNPNLYWYRQAAGRGLQLLFYSVGIGQISSEVPQNLSASRPQDRQFILSSKKLLLSDSGFYLCAGPGNSPLHFGNGTRLTVT.

This clone qualifies as medium-sized (0.01 to 0.1%). The chain links TRBV15 to TRBJ2-7; a weak D match, TRBD1 (5 bases). V was trimmed by 3 bases and J by 4 bases, leaving 10 bases between them. This CDR3 spans 13 amino acids. CDR1 LNHNV and CDR2 YYDKDF come from the germline V gene (reference sequence). CDR3: CATSSIRGYEQYF. The CDR3 region has the DNA TGTGCCACCAGCAGCATTAGGGGATACGAGCAGTACTTC.

This chain joins TRBV6-5 and TRBJ1-2, with TRBD1 matching over 7 bases. The CDR3 sequence is 14 residues long. Looked up from germline, CDR1 is MNHEY and CDR2 is SVGAGI. V lost 5 bases and J lost 3; bases outside the gene matches: 6. The CDR3 DNA reads as TGTGCCAGCAGTCCACAGGGGCCCTACTATGGCTACACCTTC. Encoded protein: CASSPQGPYYGYTF.

V is TRBV28 and J is TRBJ1-2; a weak D match, TRBD1 (6 bases). The germline V gene has CDR1 MDHEN and CDR2 SYDVKM. The germline V and J ends were trimmed by 9 bases and 0 bases, with 11 bases remaining between them. This CDR3 is 13 amino acids long. The CDR3 sequence: CASRRTANYGYTF. The DNA for the CDR3 is TGTGCCAGTCGCAGGACAGCTAACTATGGCTACACCTTC.

The chain's CDR3 is CASSLPDKDREQYF. Written as DNA, the CDR3 is TGTGCCAGCAGTTTACCCGACAAGGACCGCGAGCAGTACTTC. The gene calls are TRBV27 and TRBJ2-7; D remains unclear. CDR3 length equals 14 residues. Germline CDR1 is MNHEY and CDR2 is SMNVEV (reference sequence). V lost 2 bases and J lost 6, with 14 bases in between.

V gene TRBV28 combines with J gene TRBJ1-5; no clear D gene. Germline V gives CDR1 MDHEN, CDR2 SYDVKM. V was pared by 6 bases and J by 5 bases, with 5 bases between. CDR3 size: 11 residues. This chain's CDR3 is CASSNHQPQHF. DNA for the CDR3: TGTGCCAGCAGCAATCATCAGCCCCAGCATTTT.